Listed here are 4 T cell receptor beta chains from one sample, sequenced in a study of CD8 T cells in ankylosing spondylitis. Notes on the study in general: Ankylosing spondylitis blood seemed to carry a telltale TCR beta motif made of under ten highly homologous variants.

TCRdb independently ran MiXCR on the 5' RACE reads; one entry per CDR3 protein. Of 500,000 or so distinct CDR3 sequences listed, under 5.5% were seen once; the top ten hold around 3.4%. Their target antigens are unknown. The sequenced sample was blood, either unsorted or a sorted T cell fraction (not recorded which). Source of these receptors: a male donor with ankylosing spondylitis.

Ten or more counts support this clonotype. The rearrangement uses TRBV7-9 and TRBJ1-5; D gene ambiguous. CDR3 length: 13 residues. V lost 5 bases and J 0 bases, leaving 5 bases between the germline ends. Germline V gene lookup returns CDR1 SEHNR and CDR2 FQNEAQ (reference sequence). The CDR3 region is CASSQDSNQPQHF. CDR3 coding DNA: TGTGCCAGCAGCCAAGATAGCAATCAGCCCCAGCATTTT.

Many counts were recorded for this clonotype. The chain's CDR3 is CSVEVPKVVTGELFF. Here the CDR3 DNA reads TGCAGCGTTGAAGTCCCTAAGGTTGTAACCGGGGAGCTGTTTTTT. The chain has TRBV29-1 and TRBJ2-2; D unclear. Between the trimmed V and J ends, which lost 1 base and 5 bases, there was a span of 14 bases. The CDR3 sequence is 15 residues long. Germline V gene sequence: CDR1 SQVTM, CDR2 ANQGSEA.

This clonotype was observed many times. The V and J genes are TRBV5-1 and TRBJ1-5; D unclear. This CDR3 is built from 15 residues. V lost 4 bases to trimming and J lost 4 bases, with 15 bases between them. CDR1 SGHRS and CDR2 YFSETQ come from the germline V gene. The CDR3 DNA follows: TGCGCCAGCAGCGAGGGCCCCGTGGGGAATCAGCCCCAGCATTTT. This translates into CASSEGPVGNQPQHF.

The table lists this clonotype with many counts. This chain connects TRBV27 to TRBJ2-7; D ambiguous. The ends were cut back, 6 bases at V and 0 bases at J, with 9 bases in the middle. In germline, CDR1 is MNHEY, CDR2 SMNVEV (reference sequence). The CDR3 length is 13 residues. CDR3 region: CASSLAVSYEQYF. In DNA, the CDR3 is TGTGCCAGCAGCTTGGCAGTCTCCTACGAGCAGTACTTC.